Following are 16 T cell receptor beta chains from one sample sequenced in a study of early T cells in non-severe SARS-CoV-2 infection. TCRdb redid the calling of the 5' RACE reads with MiXCR, one entry per CDR3 protein. Of approximately 70,000 distinct CDR3 sequences detected, around 11% appear once; the ten largest clones hold about 2.5%. This sample comprised whole blood, obtained at baseline. All receptors come from an adult who was a healthcare worker with PCR-confirmed SARS-CoV-2 infection or an uninfected control (not recorded which).

This rearrangement joins TRBV2 to TRBJ1-4; D is undetermined. CDR3 size: 14 residues. Trimming stripped 4 bases from V and 8 bases from J, with 14 bases between. Germline V lookup: CDR1 SNHLY, CDR2 FYNNEI. The CDR3 DNA reads TGTGCCAGCAGTGGGGAAGCTTCCCGGGAAAAACTGTTTTTT. Its translation: CASSGEASREKLFF.

There are many counts of this clonotype. V gene TRBV6-6 combines with J gene TRBJ1-1; tentative D call: TRBD1 (5 bases). This CDR3 has 14 amino acids. Deletions cut 6 bases from V and 1 base from J, with 12 bases between. Germline-derived CDR1 and CDR2 are MNHNY and SVGAGI (reference sequence). CDR3 sequence reads: CASSSSTANTEAFF. The CDR3 DNA follows: TGTGCCAGCAGCTCCTCGACAGCGAACACTGAAGCTTTCTTT.

This clonotype was detected only a few times. This sequence joins TRBV6-5 and TRBJ1-5; maybe TRBD1 (6 bases). Germline assignment: CDR1 MNHEY and CDR2 SVGAGI. There are 14 residues in the CDR3. V lost 0 bases and J lost 7, with 10 bases in between. The CDR3 DNA follows: TGTGCCAGCAGTTACTCGAGGGGGGAACAGCCCCAGCATTTT. This gives the protein CASSYSRGEQPQHF.

This clonotype was found a few times. The chain recombines TRBV20-1 with TRBJ1-2; tentatively, D is TRBD1 (5 bases). The germline V gene encodes CDR1 DFQATT and CDR2 SNEGSKA (reference sequence). The length of the CDR3 is 14 residues. V lost 4 bases and J lost 2, with 14 bases in between. CDR3 protein: CSATPGTVNYGYTF. CDR3 DNA sequence: TGCAGTGCTACCCCGGGGACTGTGAACTATGGCTACACCTTC.

This clonotype was counted at least ten times. CDR3 region: CASSLLAGWDTEAFF. The CDR3 bases are TGTGCCAGCAGCTTACTGGCAGGGTGGGACACTGAAGCTTTCTTT. This chain links TRBV13 with TRBJ1-1; maybe TRBD1 (5 bases). There are 15 residues in the CDR3. Germline V gives CDR1 PRHDT, CDR2 FYEKMQ (reference sequence). The V and J ends lost 2 bases and 3 bases respectively, with 13 bases between them.

The J gene is TRBJ2-7, the V gene TRBV10-1; D gene uncertain. This CDR3 is 13 amino acids long. Between the trimmed V and J ends, which lost 3 bases and 2 bases, there was a span of 8 bases. From germline, CDR1 is WNHNN and CDR2 SYGVQD (reference sequence). The CDR3 DNA reads as TGCGCCAGCAGTGATGGGGTAACCTACGAGCAGTACTTC. Residues: CASSDGVTYEQYF.

This clonotype appeared a few times. J is TRBJ2-7 and V is TRBV28, with TRBD1 matching 9 bases. V was clipped by 3 bases and J by 2 bases; unmatched bases: 5. The CDR3 contains 15 residues. The germline gives CDR1 MDHEN, CDR2 SYDVKM. The CDR3 DNA is TGTGCCAGCAGTTTGTCCGGGACAGGGACCTACGAGCAGTACTTC. This gives the protein CASSLSGTGTYEQYF. Based on the CDR3 plus reference TRBV28 and TRBJ2-7, the full variable domain is DVKVTQSSRYLVKRTGEKVFLECVQDMDHENMFWYRQDPGLGLRLIYFSYDVKMKEKGDIPEGYSVSREKKERFSLILESASTNQTSMYLCASSLSGTGTYEQYFGPGTRLTVT.

This clonotype was recorded a few times. The chain combines TRBV6-1 with TRBJ1-6, with 9 bases that match TRBD1. Per the germline V gene, CDR1 is MNHNS and CDR2 is SASEGT. With V trimmed by 10 bases and J by 7 bases, 11 bases remained unmatched. The CDR3 extends over 15 amino acids. DNA of the CDR3: TGTGCCATTAGGACAGGGGAGACAGCAAATTCACCCCTCCACTTT. Protein: CAIRTGETANSPLHF.

The chain carries TRBV4-3 and TRBJ2-1; D unresolved. This CDR3 has 16 amino acids. CDR1 and CDR2 (germline): LGHNA, YSLEER. Trimming pared 0 bases from V and 3 bases from J, leaving 12 bases between. The CDR3 DNA follows: TGCGCCAGCAGCCAAGATTCGGCGGTGGACTACAATGAGCAGTTCTTC. Its protein is CASSQDSAVDYNEQFF.

This clonotype was seen a few times. The chain uses TRBV3-1 and TRBJ1-1, with D hard to call. V shed 4 bases and J shed 0 bases, with 12 bases lying between them. The CDR3 has 15 amino acids. CDR1 and CDR2 (germline): LGHDT, YNNKEL (reference sequence). The CDR3 sequence: CASSREGRMNTEAFF. CDR3 sequence (DNA): TGTGCCAGCAGCCGGGAGGGTCGTATGAACACTGAAGCTTTCTTT.

In this sample, this clonotype turned up a few times. The CDR3 DNA sequence: TGTGCCTGGCCCCCGCCTTCGACTAGCGGAGGCCCACACCTCACCGGGGAGCTGTTTTTT. It codes for CAWPPPSTSGGPHLTGELFF. The chain has TRBV30 and TRBJ2-2, with 9 positions matching TRBD2. The CDR3 length is 20 residues. Germline values: CDR1 GTSNPN, CDR2 SVGIG (reference sequence). V trimming: 5 bases; J trimming: 4 bases; junction bases outside the gene matches: 23. Full variable domain (missing parts from reference TRBV30 and TRBJ2-2): SQTIHQWPATLVQPVGSPLSLECTVEGTSNPNLYWYRQAAGRGLQLLFYSVGIGQISSEVPQNLSASRPQDRQFILSSKKLLLSDSGFYLCAWPPPSTSGGPHLTGELFFGEGSRLTVL.

The chain combines TRBV5-1 with TRBJ2-7; D is perhaps TRBD2 (6 bases). There are 13 residues in the CDR3. The V and J ends lost 0 bases and 12 bases respectively, with 16 bases between them. Germline values: CDR1 SGHRS, CDR2 YFSETQ. For the CDR3, the DNA is TGCGCCAGCAGCTTGGACGGACTACGAGGGACGTACTTC. It codes for CASSLDGLRGTYF. Combining the CDR3 with reference TRBV5-1 and TRBJ2-7 gives the whole variable domain KAGVTQTPRYLIKTRGQQVTLSCSPISGHRSVSWYQQTPGQGLQFLFEYFSETQRNKGNFPGRFSGRQFSNSRSEMNVSTLELGDSALYLCASSLDGLRGTYFGPGTRLTVT.

This clonotype occurred many times. The V call is TRBV27, the J call TRBJ2-7; D gene unclear. The CDR3 length is 13 residues. Trimming shortened V by 6 bases and J by 0 bases, and 9 bases separated the two germline ends. Germline values: CDR1 MNHEY, CDR2 SMNVEV (reference sequence). The DNA of the CDR3 is TGTGCCAGCAGGCCTCTCAGCTCCTACGAGCAGTACTTC. Translating gives CASRPLSSYEQYF.

The rearrangement links TRBV7-2 to TRBJ2-3, with D possibly TRBD1 on 6 matching bases. Germline lookup yields CDR1 SGHTA and CDR2 FQGNSA. V lost 4 bases and J 5 bases, leaving 16 bases between the germline ends. The CDR3 loop spans 15 amino acids. This chain's CDR3 is CASSYSRQVGDTQYF. The CDR3 DNA reads as TGTGCCAGCAGCTATTCCCGACAGGTGGGAGATACGCAGTATTTT.

This clonotype showed up many times. This chain joins TRBV12-3 or TRBV12-4 and TRBJ1-1; TRBD1 might be the D (6 bases). This CDR3 is built from 13 residues. V was cut by 5 bases and J by 8 bases, with 15 bases left in between. CDR3 in amino acids: CASSPSADREAFF. The CDR3 DNA sequence: TGTGCCAGCAGTCCTTCCGCCGACAGGGAAGCTTTCTTT.

The chain employs TRBV4-1 and TRBJ2-3; D tentatively fits TRBD1 or TRBD2 (5 bases each). Trimming shortened V by 0 bases and J by 0 bases, and 19 bases separated the two germline ends. This CDR3 contains 19 residues. In germline, CDR1 is MGHRA, CDR2 YSYEKL. The DNA of the CDR3 is TGCGCCAGCAGCCAAGATAAGGGCCTACTTGGGGGTAGCACAGATACGCAGTATTTT. Its translation is CASSQDKGLLGGSTDTQYF.